This T cell receptor (beta chain) appears in the sequencing data of a study of T-cell reconstitution after alpha-beta-depleted transplantation in children. Unique molecular identifiers were used in preparing the TCRbeta library. From the PCR reads, TCRdb called clonotypes with MiXCR, one entry per CDR3 protein. The sample holds about 300,000 distinct CDR3 sequences, roughly a tenth seen once. CDR3 size: 16 residues. V lost 7 bases to trimming and J lost 0 bases, with 17 bases between them. Germline CDR1 is LGHNA and CDR2 is YSLEER. Study results and limitations: By one year post-transplant, T-cell counts and diversity largely arose from T cells that were newly produced. Some patients showed high day-60 TCRbeta diversity, which derived from surviving recipient T cells and thymic progenitors. Several hundred expanded graft clones reportedly gave rise to the alpha-beta T cells present about two months after transplant.

As regards this clonotype: Its cognate antigen is unknown. This may arise from a read error, as a much more abundant clone is one base away.

The gene calls are TRBV4-3 and TRBJ2-3; the D is unclear. Sample: PBMCs, taken before TCRalphabeta/CD19-depleted stem cell transplant. The TCR comes from a boy in the first two years of life with acute myeloid leukemia, due to receive a stem cell transplant. CDR3 nucleotides: TGCGCCAGCAACAAACAGAAAGACCCGAGCACAGATACGCAGTATTTT. Translation gives CASNKQKDPSTDTQYF.